There are a few counts of the clone carrying this T cell receptor (beta chain). The antigen is undetermined. This specimen comes from a study of T cell repertoires in cytomegalovirus infection. Study details: Use of recently identified HLA-C-restricted and well-studied HLA-B-restricted CMV epitopes was part of the study. Study-wide points: It was HLA-C-restricted CMV-specific TCR beta clonotypes that dominated the response ex vivo.

TCRdb recomputed calls from the reads with MiXCR, one row per CDR3 protein. The sample yields a few hundred thousand distinct CDR3 sequences, roughly a third seen once. The germline V gene encodes CDR1 SGHTA and CDR2 FQGNSA. The CDR3 contains 15 residues. J gave up 9 bases and V 1 base, and 5 bases lay outside the gene matches. The material was cultured PBMCs, obtained from culture after CMV antigen stimulation. The chain joins TRBV7-2 to TRBJ1-6; TRBD1 aligns across 8 bases. This sequence was found in a human donor in good health (CMV status not recorded). Some clones in this sample may be carry-over from other donors' samples. The CDR3 DNA sequence: TGTGCCAGCAGCTTAGAGTCAGGGGGCGGTTCACCCCTCCACTTT. The encoded protein is CASSLESGGGSPLHF.